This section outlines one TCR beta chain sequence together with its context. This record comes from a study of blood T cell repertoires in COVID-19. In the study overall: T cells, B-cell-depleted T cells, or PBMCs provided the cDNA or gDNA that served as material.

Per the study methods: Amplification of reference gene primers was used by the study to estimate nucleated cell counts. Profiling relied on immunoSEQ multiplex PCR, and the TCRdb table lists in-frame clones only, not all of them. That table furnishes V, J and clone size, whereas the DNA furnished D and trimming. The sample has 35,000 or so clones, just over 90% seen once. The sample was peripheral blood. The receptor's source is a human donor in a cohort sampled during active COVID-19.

In DNA, the CDR3 is TGTGCCAGTAGGGGACAGGGGGCGAAAAATCTTGGCGGCTACACCTTC. As protein: CASRGQGAKNLGGYTF. The V and J genes are TRBV19 and TRBJ1-2, with 12 bases that match TRBD1. Germline V gene data show CDR1 as LNHDA and CDR2 as SQIVND (reference sequence). Germline trimming cut 6 bases from V and 8 bases from J; bases unmatched to any gene: 13. The CDR3 runs to 16 residues.